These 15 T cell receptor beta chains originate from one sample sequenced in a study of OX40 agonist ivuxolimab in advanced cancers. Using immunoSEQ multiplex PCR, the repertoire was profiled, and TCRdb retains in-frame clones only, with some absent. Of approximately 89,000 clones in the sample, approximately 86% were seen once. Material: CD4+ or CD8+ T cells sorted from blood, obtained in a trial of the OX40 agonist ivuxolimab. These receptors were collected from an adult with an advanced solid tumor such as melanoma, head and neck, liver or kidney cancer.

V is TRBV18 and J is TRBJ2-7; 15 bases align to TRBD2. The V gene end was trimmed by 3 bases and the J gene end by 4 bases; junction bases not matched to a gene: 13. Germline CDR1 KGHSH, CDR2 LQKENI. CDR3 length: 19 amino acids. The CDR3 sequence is CASSPLGGLAGGPGYEQYF. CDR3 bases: TGTGCCAGCTCACCTCTTGGTGGACTAGCGGGAGGGCCAGGGTACGAGCAGTACTTC.

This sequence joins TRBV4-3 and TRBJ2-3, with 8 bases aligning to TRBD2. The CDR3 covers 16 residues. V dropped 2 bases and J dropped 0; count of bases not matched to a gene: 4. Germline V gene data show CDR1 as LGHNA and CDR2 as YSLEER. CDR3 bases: TGCGCCAGCAGCCAATTTGCGGGAGGTAGCACAGATACGCAGTATTTT. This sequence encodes CASSQFAGGSTDTQYF.

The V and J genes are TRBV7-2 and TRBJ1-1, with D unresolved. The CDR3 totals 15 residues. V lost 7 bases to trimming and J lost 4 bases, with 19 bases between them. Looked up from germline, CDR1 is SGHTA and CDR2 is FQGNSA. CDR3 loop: CASTNAPRGGTEAFF. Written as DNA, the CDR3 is TGTGCCAGCACCAACGCTCCCCGGGGAGGCACTGAAGCTTTCTTT.

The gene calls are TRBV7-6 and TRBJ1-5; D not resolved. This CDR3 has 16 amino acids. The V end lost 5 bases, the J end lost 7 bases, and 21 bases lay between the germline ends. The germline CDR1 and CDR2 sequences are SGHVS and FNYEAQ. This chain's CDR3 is CASSPSSDVIGQPQHF. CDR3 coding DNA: TGTGCCAGCAGCCCATCTTCGGACGTGATAGGCCAGCCCCAGCATTTT.

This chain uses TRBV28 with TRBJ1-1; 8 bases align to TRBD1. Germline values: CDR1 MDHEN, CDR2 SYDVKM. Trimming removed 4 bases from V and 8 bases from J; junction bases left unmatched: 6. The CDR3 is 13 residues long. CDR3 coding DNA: TGTGCCAGCAGTTCACCCGGGACAGGAGAAGCTTTCTTT. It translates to CASSSPGTGEAFF.

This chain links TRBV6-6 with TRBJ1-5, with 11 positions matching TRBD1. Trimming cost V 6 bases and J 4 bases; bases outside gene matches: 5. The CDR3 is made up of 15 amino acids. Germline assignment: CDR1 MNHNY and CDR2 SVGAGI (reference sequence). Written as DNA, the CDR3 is TGTGCCAGCAGCCGCGGGACAGGGGGAAATCAGCCCCAGCATTTT. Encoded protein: CASSRGTGGNQPQHF.

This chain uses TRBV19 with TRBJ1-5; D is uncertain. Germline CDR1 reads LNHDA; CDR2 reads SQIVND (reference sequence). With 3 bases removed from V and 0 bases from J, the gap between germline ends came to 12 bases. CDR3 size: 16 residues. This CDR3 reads CASSMPRRHSNQPQHF. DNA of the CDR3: TGTGCCAGTAGTATGCCCCGGCGCCATAGCAATCAGCCCCAGCATTTT.

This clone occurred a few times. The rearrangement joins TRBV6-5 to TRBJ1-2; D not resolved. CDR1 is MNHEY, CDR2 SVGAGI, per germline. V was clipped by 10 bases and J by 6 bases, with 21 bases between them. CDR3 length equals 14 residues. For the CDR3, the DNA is TGTGCCACCCGGGCCGAACTCTCCGGGAATGGCTACACCTTC. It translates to CATRAELSGNGYTF.

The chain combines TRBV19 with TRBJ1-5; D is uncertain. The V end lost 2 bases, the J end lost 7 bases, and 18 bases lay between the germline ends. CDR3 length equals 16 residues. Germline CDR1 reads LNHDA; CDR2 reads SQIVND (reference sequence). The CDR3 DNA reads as TGTGCCAGTAGTATAAAGTCTTTCCCTCCAGACCAGCCCCAGCATTTT. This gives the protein CASSIKSFPPDQPQHF.

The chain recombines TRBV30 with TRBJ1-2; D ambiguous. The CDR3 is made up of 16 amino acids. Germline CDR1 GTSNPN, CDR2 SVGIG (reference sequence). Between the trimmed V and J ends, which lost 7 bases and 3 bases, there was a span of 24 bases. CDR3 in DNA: TGTGCCTCACGGGATCGAGGACGCCGGGGTTACTATGGCTACACCTTC. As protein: CASRDRGRRGYYGYTF.

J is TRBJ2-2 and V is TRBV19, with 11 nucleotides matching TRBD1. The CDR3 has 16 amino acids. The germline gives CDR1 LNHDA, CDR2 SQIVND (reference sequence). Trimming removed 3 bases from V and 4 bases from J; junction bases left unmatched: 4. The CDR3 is CASSIRGTGGTGELFF. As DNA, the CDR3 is TGTGCCAGTAGTATCAGAGGGACAGGGGGCACCGGGGAGCTGTTTTTT.

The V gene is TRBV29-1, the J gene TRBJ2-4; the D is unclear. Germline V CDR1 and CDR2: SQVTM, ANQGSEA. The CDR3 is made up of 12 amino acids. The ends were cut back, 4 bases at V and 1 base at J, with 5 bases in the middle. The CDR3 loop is CSVGDAKNIQYF. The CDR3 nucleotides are TGCAGCGTTGGGGATGCCAAAAACATTCAGTACTTC. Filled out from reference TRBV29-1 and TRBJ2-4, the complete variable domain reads SAVISQKPSRDICQRGTSLTIQCQVDSQVTMMFWYRQQPGQSLTLIATANQGSEATYESGFVIDKFPISRPNLTFSTLTVSNMSPEDSSIYLCSVGDAKNIQYFGAGTRLSVL.

CDR3 DNA sequence: TGTGCCACCAGGACAGGGGACGGCTACACCTTC. Encoded protein: CATRTGDGYTF. The rearrangement joins TRBV10-3 to TRBJ1-2, with TRBD1 identical over 9 bases. The CDR3 totals 11 residues. J was trimmed by 8 bases and V by 10 bases; bases with no gene match: 5. Germline assignment: CDR1 ENHRY and CDR2 SYGVKD.

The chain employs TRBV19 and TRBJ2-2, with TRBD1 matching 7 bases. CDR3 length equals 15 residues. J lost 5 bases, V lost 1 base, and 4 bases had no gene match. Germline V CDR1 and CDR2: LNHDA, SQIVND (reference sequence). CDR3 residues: CASSIVGQKTGELFF. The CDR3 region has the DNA TGTGCCAGTAGTATAGTGGGACAGAAGACCGGGGAGCTGTTTTTT.

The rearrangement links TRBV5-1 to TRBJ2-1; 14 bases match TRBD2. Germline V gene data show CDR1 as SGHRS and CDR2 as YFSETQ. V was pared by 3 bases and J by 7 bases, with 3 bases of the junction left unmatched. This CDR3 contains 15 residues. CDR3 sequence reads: CASSSRLAGGNEQFF. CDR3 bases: TGCGCCAGCAGCTCCAGACTAGCGGGAGGGAATGAGCAGTTCTTC.